This TCR beta chain is from a study of blood T cell repertoires in COVID-19. The CDR3 extends over 15 amino acids. Germline lookup yields CDR1 LGHNA and CDR2 YSLEER. Trimming took 3 bases from V and 3 from J; bases not matched to a gene: 5. Profiled with immunoSEQ multiplex PCR; TCRdb holds only in-frame clones, not every one. The sample holds over 150,000 clones, roughly 88% seen once. The sample consisted of peripheral blood. The J gene is TRBJ1-1, the V gene TRBV4-3; 9 bases map to TRBD1. This TCR was recovered from a man between 60 and 70 years old with COVID-19, enrolled during active disease. The CDR3 nucleotides read TGCGCCAGCAGCCACCAACAGGGGGCGGACACTGAAGCTTTCTTT. Translation gives CASSHQQGADTEAFF.